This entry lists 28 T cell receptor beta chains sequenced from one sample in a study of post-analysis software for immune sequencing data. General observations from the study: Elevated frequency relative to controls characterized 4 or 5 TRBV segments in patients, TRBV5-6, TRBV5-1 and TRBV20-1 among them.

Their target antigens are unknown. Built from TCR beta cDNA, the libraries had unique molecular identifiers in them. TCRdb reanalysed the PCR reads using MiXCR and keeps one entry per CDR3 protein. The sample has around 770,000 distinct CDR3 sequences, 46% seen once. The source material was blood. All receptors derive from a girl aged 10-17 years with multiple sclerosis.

CDR3 amino acids: CASSQDPAKAKNIQYF. The CDR3 DNA reads as TGCGCCAGCAGCCAAGATCCAGCTAAAGCCAAAAACATTCAGTACTTC. The genes are TRBV4-3 and TRBJ2-4; D not resolved. The ends were cut back, 0 bases at V and 0 bases at J, with 9 bases in the middle. There are 16 residues in the CDR3. The V gene's germline CDR1 is LGHNA and CDR2 YSLEER.

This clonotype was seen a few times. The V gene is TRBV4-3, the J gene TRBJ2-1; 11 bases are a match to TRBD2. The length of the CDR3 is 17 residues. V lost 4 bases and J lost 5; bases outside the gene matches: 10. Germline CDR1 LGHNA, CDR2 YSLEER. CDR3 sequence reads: CASSRGASGRPHNEQFF. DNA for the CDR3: TGCGCCAGCAGCCGCGGGGCTAGCGGGAGGCCCCACAATGAGCAGTTCTTC.

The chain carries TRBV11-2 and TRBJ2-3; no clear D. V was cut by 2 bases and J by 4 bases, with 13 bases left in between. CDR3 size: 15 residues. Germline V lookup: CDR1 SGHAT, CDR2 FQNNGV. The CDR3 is CASSLSGLDADTQYF. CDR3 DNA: TGTGCCAGCAGCTTATCTGGGCTAGACGCAGATACGCAGTATTTT.

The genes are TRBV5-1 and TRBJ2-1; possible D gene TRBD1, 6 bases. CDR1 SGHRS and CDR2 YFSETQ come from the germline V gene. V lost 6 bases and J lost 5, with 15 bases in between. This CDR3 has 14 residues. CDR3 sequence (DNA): TGCGCCAGCAACTTACAGGGTCTTAACAATGAGCAGTTCTTC. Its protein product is CASNLQGLNNEQFF.

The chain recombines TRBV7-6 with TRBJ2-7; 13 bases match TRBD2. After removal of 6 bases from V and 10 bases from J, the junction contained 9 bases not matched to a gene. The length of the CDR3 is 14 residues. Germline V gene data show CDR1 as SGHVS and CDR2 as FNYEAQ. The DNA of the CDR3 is TGTGCCAGCAGTCAACTAGCGGGAGGGGAGGGCCAGTACTTC. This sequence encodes CASSQLAGGEGQYF.

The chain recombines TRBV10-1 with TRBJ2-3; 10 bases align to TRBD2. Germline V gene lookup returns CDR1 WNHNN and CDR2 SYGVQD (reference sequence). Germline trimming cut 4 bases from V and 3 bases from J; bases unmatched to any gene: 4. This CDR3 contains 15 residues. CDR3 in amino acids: CASSAMGLATDTQYF. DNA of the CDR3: TGCGCCAGCAGTGCGATGGGACTAGCGACAGATACGCAGTATTTT.

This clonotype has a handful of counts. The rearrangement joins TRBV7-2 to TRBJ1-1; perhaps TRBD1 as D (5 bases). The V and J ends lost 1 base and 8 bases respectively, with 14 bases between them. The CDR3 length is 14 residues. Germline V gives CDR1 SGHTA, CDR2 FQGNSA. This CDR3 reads CASSLGGGGLEAFF. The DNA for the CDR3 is TGTGCCAGCAGCTTAGGTGGTGGGGGTCTGGAAGCTTTCTTT.

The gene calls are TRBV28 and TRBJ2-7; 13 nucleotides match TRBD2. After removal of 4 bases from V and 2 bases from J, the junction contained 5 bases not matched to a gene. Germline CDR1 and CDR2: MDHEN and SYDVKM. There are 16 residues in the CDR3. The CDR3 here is CASSSRTSGGPYEQYF. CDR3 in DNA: TGTGCCAGCAGTTCTCGGACTAGCGGGGGCCCCTACGAGCAGTACTTC.

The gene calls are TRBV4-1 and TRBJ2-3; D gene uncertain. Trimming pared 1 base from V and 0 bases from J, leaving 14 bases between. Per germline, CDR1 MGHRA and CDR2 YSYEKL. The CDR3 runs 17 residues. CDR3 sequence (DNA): TGCGCCAGCAGCCAAGCGCAGGAGAAACCAAGCACAGATACGCAGTATTTT. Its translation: CASSQAQEKPSTDTQYF.

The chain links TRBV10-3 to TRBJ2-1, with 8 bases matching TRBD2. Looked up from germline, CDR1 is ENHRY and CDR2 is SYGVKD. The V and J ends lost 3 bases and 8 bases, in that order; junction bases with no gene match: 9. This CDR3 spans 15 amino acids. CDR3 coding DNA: TGTGCCATCAGTGACGGGACTAGTATGATCGATGAGCAGTTCTTC. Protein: CAISDGTSMIDEQFF.

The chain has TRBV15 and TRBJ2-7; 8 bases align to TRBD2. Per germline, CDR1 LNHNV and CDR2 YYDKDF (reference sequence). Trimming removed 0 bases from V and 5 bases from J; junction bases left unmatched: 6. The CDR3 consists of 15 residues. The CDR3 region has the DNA TGTGCCACCAGCAGAGATGGGAAGCGGGAGAACGAGCAGTACTTC. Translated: CATSRDGKRENEQYF.

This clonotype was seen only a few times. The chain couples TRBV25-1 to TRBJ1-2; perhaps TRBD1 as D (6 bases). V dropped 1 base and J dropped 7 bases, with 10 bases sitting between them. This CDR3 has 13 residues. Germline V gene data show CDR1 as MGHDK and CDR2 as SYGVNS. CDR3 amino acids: CASSEFGGSGYTF. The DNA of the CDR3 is TGTGCCAGCAGTGAATTTGGGGGCTCTGGCTACACCTTC.

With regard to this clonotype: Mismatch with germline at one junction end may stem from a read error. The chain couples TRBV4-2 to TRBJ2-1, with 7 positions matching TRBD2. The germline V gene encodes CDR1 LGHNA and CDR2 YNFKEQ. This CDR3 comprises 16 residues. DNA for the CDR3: TGTGCCTGCAGCCGGGCCGGGACTAAGGACTACAATGAGCAGTTCTTC. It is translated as CACSRAGTKDYNEQFF.

DNA for the CDR3: TGTGCCAGCAGTTCAGGACAGGGCTTGGGTCAGCCCCAGCATTTT. This encodes CASSSGQGLGQPQHF. The chain links TRBV6-5 to TRBJ1-5; 8 bases are a match to TRBD1. Trimming removed 4 bases from V and 6 bases from J; junction bases left unmatched: 8. CDR3 size: 15 residues. Germline CDR1 is MNHEY and CDR2 is SVGAGI.

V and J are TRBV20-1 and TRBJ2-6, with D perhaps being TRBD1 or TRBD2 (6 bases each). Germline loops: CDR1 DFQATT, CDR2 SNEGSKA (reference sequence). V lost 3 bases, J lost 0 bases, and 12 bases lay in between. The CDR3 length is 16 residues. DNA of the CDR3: TGCAGTGCTAGGATGACGGGGGCCTCTGGGGCCAACGTCCTGACTTTC. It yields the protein CSARMTGASGANVLTF.

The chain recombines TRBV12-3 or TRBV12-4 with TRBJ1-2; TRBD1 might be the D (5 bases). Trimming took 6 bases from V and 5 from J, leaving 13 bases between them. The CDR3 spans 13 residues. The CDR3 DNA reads TGTGCCAGCAGGGGGGAGGGTAAATATGGCTACACCTTC. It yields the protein CASRGEGKYGYTF.

In DNA, the CDR3 is TGTGCCAGTAGTCCCAGGACTAGCGGGAGCGGGTTGGGCACCGGGGAGCTGTTTTTT. It codes for CASSPRTSGSGLGTGELFF. The V and J genes are TRBV19 and TRBJ2-2, with 13 bases aligning to TRBD2. The germline V gene has CDR1 LNHDA and CDR2 SQIVND (reference sequence). The V gene end was trimmed by 5 bases and the J gene end by 4 bases; junction bases not matched to a gene: 13. There are 19 residues in the CDR3. Using reference TRBV19 and TRBJ2-2 for the parts outside the CDR3, the full variable domain is DGGITQSPKYLFRKEGQNVTLSCEQNLNHDAMYWYRQDPGQGLRLIYYSQIVNDFQKGDIAEGYSVSREKKESFPLTVTSAQKNPTAFYLCASSPRTSGSGLGTGELFFGEGSRLTVL.

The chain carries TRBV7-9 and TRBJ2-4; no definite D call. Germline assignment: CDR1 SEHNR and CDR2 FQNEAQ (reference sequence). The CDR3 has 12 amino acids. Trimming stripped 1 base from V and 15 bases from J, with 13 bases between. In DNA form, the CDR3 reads TGTGCCAGCAGCTTAGACGGACGGTCTCCGTACTTC. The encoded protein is CASSLDGRSPYF.

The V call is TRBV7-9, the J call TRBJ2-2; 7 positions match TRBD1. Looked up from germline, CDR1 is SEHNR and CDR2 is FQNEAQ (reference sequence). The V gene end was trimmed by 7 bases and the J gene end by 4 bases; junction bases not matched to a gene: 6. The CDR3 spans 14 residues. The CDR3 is CASTRQGRTGELFF. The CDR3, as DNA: TGTGCCAGCACCCGACAGGGTCGCACCGGGGAGCTGTTTTTT.

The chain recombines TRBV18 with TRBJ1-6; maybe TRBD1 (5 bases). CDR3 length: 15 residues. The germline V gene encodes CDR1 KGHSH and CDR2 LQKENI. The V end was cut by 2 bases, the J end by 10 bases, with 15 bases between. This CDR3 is CASSPEAQGRSPLHF. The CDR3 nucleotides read TGTGCCAGCTCACCAGAGGCCCAGGGCAGATCACCCCTCCACTTT.

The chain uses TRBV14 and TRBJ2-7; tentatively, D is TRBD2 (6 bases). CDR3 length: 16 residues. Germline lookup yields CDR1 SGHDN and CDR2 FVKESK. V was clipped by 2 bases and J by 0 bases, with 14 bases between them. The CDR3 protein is CASSQLRLGVSYEQYF. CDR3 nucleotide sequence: TGTGCCAGCAGCCAACTCCGACTAGGGGTCTCCTACGAGCAGTACTTC.

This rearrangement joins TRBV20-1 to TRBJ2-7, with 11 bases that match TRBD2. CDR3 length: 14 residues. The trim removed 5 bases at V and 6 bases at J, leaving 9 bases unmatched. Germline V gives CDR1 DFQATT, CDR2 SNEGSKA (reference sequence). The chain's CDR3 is CSASQLAGAGEQYF. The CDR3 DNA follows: TGCAGTGCTTCGCAACTAGCGGGAGCTGGCGAGCAGTACTTC.

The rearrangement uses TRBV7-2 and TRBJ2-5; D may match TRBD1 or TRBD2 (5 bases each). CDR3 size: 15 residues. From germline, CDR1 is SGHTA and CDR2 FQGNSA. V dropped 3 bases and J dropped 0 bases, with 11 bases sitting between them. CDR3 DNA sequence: TGTGCCAGCAGCTTTGCCTGGGGGTACCAAGAGACCCAGTACTTC. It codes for CASSFAWGYQETQYF.

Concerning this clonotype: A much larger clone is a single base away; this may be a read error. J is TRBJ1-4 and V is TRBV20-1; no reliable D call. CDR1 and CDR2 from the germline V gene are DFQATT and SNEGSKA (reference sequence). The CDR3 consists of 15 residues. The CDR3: CCARDLSTTNEKLFF. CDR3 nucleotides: TGCTGTGCTAGAGATCTCAGTACAACTAATGAAAAACTGTTTTTT.

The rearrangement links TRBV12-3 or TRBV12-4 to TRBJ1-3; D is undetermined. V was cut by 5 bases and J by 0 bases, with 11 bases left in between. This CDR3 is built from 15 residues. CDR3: CASSTTASSGNTIYF. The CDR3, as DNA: TGTGCCAGCAGTACCACAGCGAGCTCTGGAAACACCATATATTTT.

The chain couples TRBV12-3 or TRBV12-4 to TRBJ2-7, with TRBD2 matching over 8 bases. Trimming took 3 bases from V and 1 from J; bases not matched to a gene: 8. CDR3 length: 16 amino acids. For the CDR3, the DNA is TGTGCCAGCAGTTTTGTGGGTAGCGGGACATCCTACGAGCAGTACTTC. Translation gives CASSFVGSGTSYEQYF.

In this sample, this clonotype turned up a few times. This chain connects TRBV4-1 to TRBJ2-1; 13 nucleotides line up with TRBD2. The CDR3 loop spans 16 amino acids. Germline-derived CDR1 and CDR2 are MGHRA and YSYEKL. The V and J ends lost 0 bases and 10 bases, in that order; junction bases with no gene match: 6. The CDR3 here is CASSQEGTSGNPEQFF. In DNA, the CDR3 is TGCGCCAGCAGCCAAGAGGGGACTAGCGGGAACCCCGAGCAGTTCTTC.

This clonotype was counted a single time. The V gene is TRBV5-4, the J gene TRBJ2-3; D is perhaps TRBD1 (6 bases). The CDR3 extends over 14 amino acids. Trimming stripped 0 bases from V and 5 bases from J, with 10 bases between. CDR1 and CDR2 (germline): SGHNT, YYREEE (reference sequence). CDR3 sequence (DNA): TGTGCCAGCAGCTTGGACTCGGGACAAGATACGCAGTATTTT. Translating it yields CASSLDSGQDTQYF.